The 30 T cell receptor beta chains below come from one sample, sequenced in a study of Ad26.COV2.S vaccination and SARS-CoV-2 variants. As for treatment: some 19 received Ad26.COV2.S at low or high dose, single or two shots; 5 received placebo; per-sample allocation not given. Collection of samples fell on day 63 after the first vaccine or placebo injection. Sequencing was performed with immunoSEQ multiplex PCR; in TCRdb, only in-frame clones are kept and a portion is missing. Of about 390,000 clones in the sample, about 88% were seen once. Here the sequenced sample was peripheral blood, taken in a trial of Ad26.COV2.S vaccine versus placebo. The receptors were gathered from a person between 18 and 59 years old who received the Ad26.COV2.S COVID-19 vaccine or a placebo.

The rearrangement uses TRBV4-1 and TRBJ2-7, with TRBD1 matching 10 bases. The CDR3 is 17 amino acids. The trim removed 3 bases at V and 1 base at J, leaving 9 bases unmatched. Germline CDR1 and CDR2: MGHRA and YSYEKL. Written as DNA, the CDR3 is TGCGCCAGCAGCCATGAATTCCGACAGGGGGCTTCCTACGAGCAGTACTTC. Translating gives CASSHEFRQGASYEQYF.

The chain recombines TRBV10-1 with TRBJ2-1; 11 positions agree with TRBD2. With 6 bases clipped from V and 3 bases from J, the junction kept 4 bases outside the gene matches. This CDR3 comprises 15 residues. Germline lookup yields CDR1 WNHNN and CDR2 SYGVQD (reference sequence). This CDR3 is CASSDGLAGYNEQFF. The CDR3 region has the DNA TGCGCCAGCAGCGACGGACTAGCGGGCTACAATGAGCAGTTCTTC.

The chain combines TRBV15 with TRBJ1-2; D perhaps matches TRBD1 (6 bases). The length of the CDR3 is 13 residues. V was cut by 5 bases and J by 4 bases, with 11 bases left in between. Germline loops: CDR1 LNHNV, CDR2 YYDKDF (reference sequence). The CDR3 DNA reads TGTGCCACCAGCCGAGGGGGGTCCTATGGCTACACCTTC. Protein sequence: CATSRGGSYGYTF.

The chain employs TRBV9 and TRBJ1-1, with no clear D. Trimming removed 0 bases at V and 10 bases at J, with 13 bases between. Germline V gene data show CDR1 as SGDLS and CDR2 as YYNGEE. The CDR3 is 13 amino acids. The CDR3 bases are TGTGCCAGCAGCGTAGTGGATGAAGCGTTAGCTTTCTTT. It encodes CASSVVDEALAFF. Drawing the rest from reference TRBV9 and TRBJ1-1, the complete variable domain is DSGVTQTPKHLITATGQRVTLRCSPRSGDLSVYWYQQSLDQGLQFLIQYYNGEERAKGNILERFSAQQFPDLHSELNLSSLELGDSALYFCASSVVDEALAFFGQGTRLTVV.

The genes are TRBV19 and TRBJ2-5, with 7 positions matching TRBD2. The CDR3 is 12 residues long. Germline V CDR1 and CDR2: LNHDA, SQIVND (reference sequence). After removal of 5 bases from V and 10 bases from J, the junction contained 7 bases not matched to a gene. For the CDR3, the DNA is TGTGCCAGTAGTCGCTCTGCGGGAGACCAGTACTTC. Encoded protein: CASSRSAGDQYF.

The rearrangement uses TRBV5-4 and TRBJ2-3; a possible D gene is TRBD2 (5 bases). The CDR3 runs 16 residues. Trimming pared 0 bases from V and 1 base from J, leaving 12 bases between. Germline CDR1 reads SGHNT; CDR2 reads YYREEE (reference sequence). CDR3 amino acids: CASSLDIGLRTDTQYF. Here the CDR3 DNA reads TGTGCCAGCAGCTTGGATATCGGACTTCGCACAGATACGCAGTATTTT.

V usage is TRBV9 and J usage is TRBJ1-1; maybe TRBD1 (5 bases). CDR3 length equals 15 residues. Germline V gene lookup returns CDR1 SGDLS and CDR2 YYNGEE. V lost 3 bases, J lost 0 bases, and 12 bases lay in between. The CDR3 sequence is CASSEGLIMNTEAFF. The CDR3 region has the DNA TGTGCCAGCAGCGAGGGACTGATTATGAACACTGAAGCTTTCTTT.

This chain's CDR3 is CASSLATEGKGYTF. The CDR3 DNA sequence: TGTGCCAGCTCACTTGCCACCGAGGGAAAAGGCTACACCTTC. The chain carries TRBV18 and TRBJ1-2; no definite D call. Germline assignment: CDR1 KGHSH and CDR2 LQKENI. V gave up 4 bases and J gave up 8 bases, with 17 bases separating them. The CDR3 totals 14 residues. The full variable domain, in which reference TRBV18 and TRBJ1-2 provide the parts outside the CDR3, is NAGVMQNPRHLVRRRGQEARLRCSPMKGHSHVYWYRQLPEEGLKFMVYLQKENIIDESGMPKERFSAEFPKEGPSILRIQQVVRGDSAAYFCASSLATEGKGYTFGSGTRLTVV.

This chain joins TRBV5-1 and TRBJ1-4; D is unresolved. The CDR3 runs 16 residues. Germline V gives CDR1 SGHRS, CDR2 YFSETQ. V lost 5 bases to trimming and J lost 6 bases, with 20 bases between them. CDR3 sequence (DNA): TGCGCCAGCAGATCTACGCAGCTCCTGGGAGATGAAAAACTGTTTTTT. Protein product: CASRSTQLLGDEKLFF. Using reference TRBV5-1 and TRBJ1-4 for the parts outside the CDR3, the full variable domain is KAGVTQTPRYLIKTRGQQVTLSCSPISGHRSVSWYQQTPGQGLQFLFEYFSETQRNKGNFPGRFSGRQFSNSRSEMNVSTLELGDSALYLCASRSTQLLGDEKLFFGSGTQLSVL.

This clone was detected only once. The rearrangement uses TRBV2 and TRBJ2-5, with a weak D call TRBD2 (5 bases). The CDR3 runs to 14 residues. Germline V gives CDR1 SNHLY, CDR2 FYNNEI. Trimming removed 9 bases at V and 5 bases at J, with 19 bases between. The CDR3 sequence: CARTRAEGRETQYF. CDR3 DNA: TGTGCCAGGACGCGCGCTGAGGGAAGGGAGACCCAGTACTTC.

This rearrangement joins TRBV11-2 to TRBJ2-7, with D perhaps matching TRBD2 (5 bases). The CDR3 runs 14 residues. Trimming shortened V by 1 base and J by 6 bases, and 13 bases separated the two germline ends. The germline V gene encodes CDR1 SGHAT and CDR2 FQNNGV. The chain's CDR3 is CASSLGRVALEQYF. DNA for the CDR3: TGTGCCAGCAGCTTAGGGCGGGTCGCCCTCGAGCAGTACTTC.

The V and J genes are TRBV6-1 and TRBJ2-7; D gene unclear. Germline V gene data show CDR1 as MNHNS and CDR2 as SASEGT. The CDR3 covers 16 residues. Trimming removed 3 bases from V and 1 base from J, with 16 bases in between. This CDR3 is CASSDLNYGQSYEQYF. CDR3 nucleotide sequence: TGTGCCAGCAGTGATCTAAACTACGGCCAGTCCTACGAGCAGTACTTC.

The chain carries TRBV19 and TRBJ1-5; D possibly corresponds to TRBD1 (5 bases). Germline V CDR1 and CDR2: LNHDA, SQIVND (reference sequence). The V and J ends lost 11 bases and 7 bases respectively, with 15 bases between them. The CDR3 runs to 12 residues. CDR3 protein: CAAGTWGQPQHF. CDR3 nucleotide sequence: TGTGCCGCAGGTACGTGGGGCCAGCCCCAGCATTTT. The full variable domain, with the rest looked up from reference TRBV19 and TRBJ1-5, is DGGITQSPKYLFRKEGQNVTLSCEQNLNHDAMYWYRQDPGQGLRLIYYSQIVNDFQKGDIAEGYSVSREKKESFPLTVTSAQKNPTAFYLCAAGTWGQPQHFGDGTRLSIL.

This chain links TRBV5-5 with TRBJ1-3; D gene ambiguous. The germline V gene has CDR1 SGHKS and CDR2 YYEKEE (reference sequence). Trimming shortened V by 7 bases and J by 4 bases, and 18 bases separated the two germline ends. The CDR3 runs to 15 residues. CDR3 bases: TGTGCCAGCGCCTTCGGAGGAACTGGGGGAAACACCATATATTTT. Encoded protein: CASAFGGTGGNTIYF.

CDR3 residues: CASSLRPLDNSPLHF. CDR3 nucleotides: TGTGCCAGCAGCTTACGCCCGTTGGATAATTCACCCCTCCACTTT. The J gene is TRBJ1-6, the V gene TRBV7-2; D is unclear. The CDR3 covers 15 residues. From germline, CDR1 is SGHTA and CDR2 FQGNSA. Trimming cost V 2 bases and J 5 bases, with 10 bases left between them.

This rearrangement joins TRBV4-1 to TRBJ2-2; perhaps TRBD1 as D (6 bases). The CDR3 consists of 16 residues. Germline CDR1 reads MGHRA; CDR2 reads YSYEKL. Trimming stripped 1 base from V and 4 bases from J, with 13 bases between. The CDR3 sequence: CASSQAGVGGTGELFF. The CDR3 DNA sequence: TGCGCCAGCAGCCAAGCAGGGGTCGGTGGCACCGGGGAGCTGTTTTTT.

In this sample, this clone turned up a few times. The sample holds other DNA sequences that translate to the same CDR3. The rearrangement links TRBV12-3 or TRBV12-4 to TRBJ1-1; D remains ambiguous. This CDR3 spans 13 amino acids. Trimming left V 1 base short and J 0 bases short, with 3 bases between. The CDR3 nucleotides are TGTGCCAGCAGTTTAGGGATGAACACTGAAGCTTTCTTT. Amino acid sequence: CASSLGMNTEAFF.

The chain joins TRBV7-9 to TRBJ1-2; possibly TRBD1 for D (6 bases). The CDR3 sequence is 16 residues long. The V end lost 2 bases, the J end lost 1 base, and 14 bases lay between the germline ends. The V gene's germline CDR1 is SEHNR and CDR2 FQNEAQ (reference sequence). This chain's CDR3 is CASSLLKRGVNYGYTF. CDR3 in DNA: TGTGCCAGCAGCTTATTGAAGAGGGGGGTTAACTATGGCTACACCTTC.

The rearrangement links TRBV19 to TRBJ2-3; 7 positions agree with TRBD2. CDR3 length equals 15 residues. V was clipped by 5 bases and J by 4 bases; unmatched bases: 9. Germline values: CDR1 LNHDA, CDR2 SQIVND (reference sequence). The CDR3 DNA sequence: TGTGCCAGTAGTTCCACAAGCGGGGACCCAGATACGCAGTATTTT. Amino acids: CASSSTSGDPDTQYF.

In DNA, the CDR3 is TGTGCCAGCGCTGGTACCAATCAGCCCCAGCATTTT. Translated: CASAGTNQPQHF. The gene calls are TRBV2 and TRBJ1-5; D call uncertain. Trimming left V 8 bases short and J 3 bases short, with 8 bases between. The CDR3 spans 12 residues. In germline, CDR1 is SNHLY, CDR2 FYNNEI. The whole variable domain, remainder taken from reference TRBV2 and TRBJ1-5, is EPEVTQTPSHQVTQMGQEVILRCVPISNHLYFYWYRQILGQKVEFLVSFYNNEISEKSEIFDDQFSVERPDGSNFTLKIRSTKLEDSAMYFCASAGTNQPQHFGDGTRLSIL.

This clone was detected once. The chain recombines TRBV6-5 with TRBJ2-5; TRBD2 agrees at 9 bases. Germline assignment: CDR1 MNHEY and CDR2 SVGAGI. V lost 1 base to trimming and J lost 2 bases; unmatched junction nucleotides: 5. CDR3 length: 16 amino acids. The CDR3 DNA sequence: TGTGCCAGCAGTTACTGGCTAGCGGGGAGACAAGAGACCCAGTACTTC. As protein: CASSYWLAGRQETQYF.

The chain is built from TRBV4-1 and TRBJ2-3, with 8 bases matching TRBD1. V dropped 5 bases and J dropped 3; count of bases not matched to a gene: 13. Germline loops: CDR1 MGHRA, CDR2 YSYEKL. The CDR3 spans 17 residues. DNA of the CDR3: TGCGCCAGCAGCAAACCGGGCGGGACAGGAGCAACAGATACGCAGTATTTT. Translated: CASSKPGGTGATDTQYF.

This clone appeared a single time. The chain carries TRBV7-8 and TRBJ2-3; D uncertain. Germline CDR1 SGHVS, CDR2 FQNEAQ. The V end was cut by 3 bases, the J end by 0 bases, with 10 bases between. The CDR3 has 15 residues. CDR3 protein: CASSFGETSTDTQYF. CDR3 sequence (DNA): TGTGCCAGCAGCTTTGGAGAAACTAGCACAGATACGCAGTATTTT.

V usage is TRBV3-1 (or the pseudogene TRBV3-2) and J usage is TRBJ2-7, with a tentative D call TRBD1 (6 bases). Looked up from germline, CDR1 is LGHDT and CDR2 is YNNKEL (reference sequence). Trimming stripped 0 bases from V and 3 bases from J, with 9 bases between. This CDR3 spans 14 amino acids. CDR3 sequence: CASSQDPGHYEQYF. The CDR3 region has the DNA TGTGCCAGCAGCCAAGATCCGGGACACTACGAGCAGTACTTC.

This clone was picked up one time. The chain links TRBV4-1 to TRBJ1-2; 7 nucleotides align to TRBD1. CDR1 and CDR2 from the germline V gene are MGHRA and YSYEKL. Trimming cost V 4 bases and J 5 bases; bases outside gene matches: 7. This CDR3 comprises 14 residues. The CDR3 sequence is CASSREEGAYGYTF. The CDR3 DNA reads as TGCGCCAGCAGCCGCGAGGAGGGGGCATATGGCTACACCTTC.

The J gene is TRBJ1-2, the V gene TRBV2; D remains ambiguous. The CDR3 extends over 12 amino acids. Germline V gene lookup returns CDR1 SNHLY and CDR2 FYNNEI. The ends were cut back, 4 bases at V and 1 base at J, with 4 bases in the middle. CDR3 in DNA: TGTGCCAGCAGTGGATTTAACTATGGCTACACCTTC. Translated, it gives CASSGFNYGYTF.

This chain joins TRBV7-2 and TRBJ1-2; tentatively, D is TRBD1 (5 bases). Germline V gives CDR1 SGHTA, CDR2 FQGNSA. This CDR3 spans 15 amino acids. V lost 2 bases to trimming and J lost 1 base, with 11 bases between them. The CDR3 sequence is CASSLSWGSNYGYTF. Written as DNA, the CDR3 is TGTGCCAGCAGCTTAAGTTGGGGCAGTAACTATGGCTACACCTTC.

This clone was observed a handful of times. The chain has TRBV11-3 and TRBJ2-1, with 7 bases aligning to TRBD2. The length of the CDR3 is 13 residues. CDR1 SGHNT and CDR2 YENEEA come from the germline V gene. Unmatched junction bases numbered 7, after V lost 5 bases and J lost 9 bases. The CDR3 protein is CASSGISGGEQFF. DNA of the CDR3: TGTGCCAGCAGCGGGATCTCGGGAGGTGAGCAGTTCTTC.

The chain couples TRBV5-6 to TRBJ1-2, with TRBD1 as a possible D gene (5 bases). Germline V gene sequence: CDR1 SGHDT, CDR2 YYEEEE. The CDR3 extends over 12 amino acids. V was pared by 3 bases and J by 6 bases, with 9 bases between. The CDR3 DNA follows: TGTGCCAGCAGCTCCCTGGGGGATGGCTACACCTTC. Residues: CASSSLGDGYTF.

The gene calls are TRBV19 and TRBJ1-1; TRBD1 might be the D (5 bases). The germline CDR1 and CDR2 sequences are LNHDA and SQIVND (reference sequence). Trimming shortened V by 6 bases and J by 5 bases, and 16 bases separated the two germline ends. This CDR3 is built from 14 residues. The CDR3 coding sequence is TGTGCCAGTAGCCCCCGGGGGGGTGCGACTGAAGCTTTCTTT. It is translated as CASSPRGGATEAFF.